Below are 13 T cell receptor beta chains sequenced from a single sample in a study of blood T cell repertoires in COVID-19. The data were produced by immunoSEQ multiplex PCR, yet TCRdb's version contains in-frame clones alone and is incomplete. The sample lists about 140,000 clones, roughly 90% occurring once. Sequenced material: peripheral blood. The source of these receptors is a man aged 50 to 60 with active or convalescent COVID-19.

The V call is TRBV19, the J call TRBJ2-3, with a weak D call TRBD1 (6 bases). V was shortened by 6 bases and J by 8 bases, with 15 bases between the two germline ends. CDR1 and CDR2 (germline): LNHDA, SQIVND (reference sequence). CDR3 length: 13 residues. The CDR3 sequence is CASRPSGAGTQYF. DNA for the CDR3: TGTGCCAGTAGACCATCAGGGGCAGGTACGCAGTATTTT.

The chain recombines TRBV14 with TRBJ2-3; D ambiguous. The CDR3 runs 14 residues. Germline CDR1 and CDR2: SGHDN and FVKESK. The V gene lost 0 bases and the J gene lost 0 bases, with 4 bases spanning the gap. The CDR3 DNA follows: TGTGCCAGCAGCCAAGATAGAAGCACAGATACGCAGTATTTT. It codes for CASSQDRSTDTQYF.

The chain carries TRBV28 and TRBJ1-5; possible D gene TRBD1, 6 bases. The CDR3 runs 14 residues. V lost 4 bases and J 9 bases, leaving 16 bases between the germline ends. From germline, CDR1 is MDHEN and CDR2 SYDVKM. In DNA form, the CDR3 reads TGTGCCAGCAGTTCCACAGGGATCGCGGGGCCCCAGCATTTT. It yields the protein CASSSTGIAGPQHF.

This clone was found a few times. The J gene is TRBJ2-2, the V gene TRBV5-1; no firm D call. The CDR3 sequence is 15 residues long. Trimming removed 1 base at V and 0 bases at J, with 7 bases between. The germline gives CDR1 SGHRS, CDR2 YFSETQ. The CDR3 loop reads CASSLSVANTGELFF. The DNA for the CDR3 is TGCGCCAGCAGCTTGTCCGTAGCGAACACCGGGGAGCTGTTTTTT. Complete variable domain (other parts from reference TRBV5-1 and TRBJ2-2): KAGVTQTPRYLIKTRGQQVTLSCSPISGHRSVSWYQQTPGQGLQFLFEYFSETQRNKGNFPGRFSGRQFSNSRSEMNVSTLELGDSALYLCASSLSVANTGELFFGEGSRLTVL.

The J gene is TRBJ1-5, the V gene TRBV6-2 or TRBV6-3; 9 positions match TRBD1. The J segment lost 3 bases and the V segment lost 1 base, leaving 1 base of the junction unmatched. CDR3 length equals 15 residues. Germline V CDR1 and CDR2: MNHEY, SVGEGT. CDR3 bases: TGTGCCAGCAGTTACTGGGACAGGGACAATCAGCCCCAGCATTTT. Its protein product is CASSYWDRDNQPQHF.

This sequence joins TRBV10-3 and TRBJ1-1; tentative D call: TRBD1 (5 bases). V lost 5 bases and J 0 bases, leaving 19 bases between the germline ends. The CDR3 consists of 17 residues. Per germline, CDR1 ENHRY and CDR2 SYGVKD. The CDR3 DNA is TGTGCCATCAGTACGGACGGGACTGGGCGTATGAACACTGAAGCTTTCTTT. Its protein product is CAISTDGTGRMNTEAFF.

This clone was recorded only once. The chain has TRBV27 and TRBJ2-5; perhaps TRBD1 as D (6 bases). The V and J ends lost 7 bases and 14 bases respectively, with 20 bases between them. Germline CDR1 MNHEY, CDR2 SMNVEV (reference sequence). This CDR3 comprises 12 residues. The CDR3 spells CASTNPRDNLYF. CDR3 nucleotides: TGTGCCAGCACCAACCCCCGGGACAACCTATACTTC.

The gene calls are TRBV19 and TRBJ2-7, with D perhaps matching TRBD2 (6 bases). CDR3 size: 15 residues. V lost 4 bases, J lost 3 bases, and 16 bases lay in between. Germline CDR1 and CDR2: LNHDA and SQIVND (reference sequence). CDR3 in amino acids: CASSTSWDLIYEQYF. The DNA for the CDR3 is TGTGCCAGTAGTACCTCCTGGGACTTGATCTACGAGCAGTACTTC.

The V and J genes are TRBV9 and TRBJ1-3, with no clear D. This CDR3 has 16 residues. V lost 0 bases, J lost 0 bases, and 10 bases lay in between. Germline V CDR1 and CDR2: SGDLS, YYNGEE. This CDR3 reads CASSVDMSLSGNTIYF. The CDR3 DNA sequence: TGTGCCAGCAGCGTAGATATGAGCCTCTCTGGAAACACCATATATTTT.

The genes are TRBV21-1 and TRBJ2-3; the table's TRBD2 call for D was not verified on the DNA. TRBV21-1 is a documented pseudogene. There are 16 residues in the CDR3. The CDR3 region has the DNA TGTGCCAGCAGCACCCCCGGGACTAGCGGGAGCAATACGCAGTATTTT. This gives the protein CASSTPGTSGSNTQYF.

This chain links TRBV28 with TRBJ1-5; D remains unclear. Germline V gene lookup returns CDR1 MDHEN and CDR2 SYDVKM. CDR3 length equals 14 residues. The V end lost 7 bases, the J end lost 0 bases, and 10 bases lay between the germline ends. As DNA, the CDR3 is TGTGCCAGCATTACGGGTCATAGCAATCAGCCCCAGCATTTT. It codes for CASITGHSNQPQHF.

CDR3 nucleotide sequence: TGTGCCAGCAGTCCCCACAGGGGTGAGGGGACCCAGTACTTC. Its protein product is CASSPHRGEGTQYF. The chain carries TRBV27 and TRBJ2-5; 7 nucleotides match TRBD1. The V gene end was trimmed by 5 bases and the J gene end by 7 bases; junction bases not matched to a gene: 10. The CDR3 covers 14 residues. Germline V gene lookup returns CDR1 MNHEY and CDR2 SMNVEV (reference sequence).

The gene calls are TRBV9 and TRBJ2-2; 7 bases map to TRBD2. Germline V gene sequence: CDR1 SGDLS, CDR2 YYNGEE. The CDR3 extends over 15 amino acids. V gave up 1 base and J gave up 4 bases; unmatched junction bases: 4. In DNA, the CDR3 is TGTGCCAGCAGCGTAAGGGGAGGGGCCACCGGGGAGCTGTTTTTT. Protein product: CASSVRGGATGELFF.